These 2 T cell receptor beta chains share one sample of origin, sequenced in a study of T cell responses to AZD1222 COVID-19 vaccine. Measured with immunoSEQ multiplex PCR; TCRdb has only the in-frame clones, and not every one. The sample lists around 130,000 clones, around 92% seen once, with under 2% in the top ten. Sequencing was performed on peripheral blood, taken 28 days after the second AZD1222 dose. These receptors were collected from an adult who received the AZD1222 COVID-19 vaccine.

This clone is a singleton in its sample. This sequence joins TRBV6-1 and TRBJ1-2; D may be TRBD1 (5 bases). The V end lost 4 bases, the J end lost 0 bases, and 15 bases lay between the germline ends. Germline values: CDR1 MNHNS, CDR2 SASEGT. The CDR3 is made up of 16 amino acids. The CDR3 here is CASSASTATPNYGYTF. The CDR3 nucleotides are TGTGCCAGCAGTGCATCGACAGCAACCCCTAACTATGGCTACACCTTC.

CDR3 sequence reads: CASSRQGGIGNTIYF. CDR3 sequence (DNA): TGTGCCAGCAGTCGACAGGGTGGTATTGGAAACACCATATATTTT. The chain joins TRBV2 to TRBJ1-3; TRBD1 matches at 7 bases. This CDR3 spans 15 amino acids. Trimming removed 5 bases from V and 3 bases from J; junction bases left unmatched: 7. CDR1 is SNHLY and CDR2 is FYNNEI in the germline V gene. Together with reference TRBV2 and TRBJ1-3, the CDR3 gives the full variable domain: EPEVTQTPSHQVTQMGQEVILRCVPISNHLYFYWYRQILGQKVEFLVSFYNNEISEKSEIFDDQFSVERPDGSNFTLKIRSTKLEDSAMYFCASSRQGGIGNTIYFGEGSWLTVV.